Included here is one TCR beta chain sequence, with context. This entry is derived from a study of blood T cell repertoires in COVID-19. Study details: The origin of the acute and convalescent COVID-19 samples was the United States, Italy and Spain. PBMCs, B-cell-depleted T cells, or T cells were the source of the cDNA or gDNA that made up the material.

V shed 4 bases and J shed 1 base, with 7 bases lying between them. This CDR3 spans 13 amino acids. Germline CDR1 and CDR2: SNHLY and FYNNEI. In the study's own analysis: From reference gene primer amplification, estimates of nucleated cell counts were derived. TCRdb's copy holds only in-frame clones and misses some; the assay was immunoSEQ multiplex PCR. V and J calls plus clone size are reproduced from that table; the DNA served to infer D and trimming. In the table there are some 110,000 clones, roughly nine tenths of which are singletons. The chain links TRBV2 to TRBJ1-1; D gene uncertain. The sequence derives from a man between 65 and 80 years old who had recovered from COVID-19. The sample was peripheral blood. The CDR3: CASSGAENTEAFF. For the CDR3, the DNA is TGTGCCAGCAGTGGGGCAGAGAACACTGAAGCTTTCTTT.